Sequencing of this TCR beta chain was carried out in a study of T-cell memory formation after mild COVID-19. Findings and caveats of the study: Contracting clones from day 15 to 85 showed balanced CD4/CD8; later expanders favored CD4+.

Germline-derived CDR1 and CDR2 are SEHNR and FQNEAQ (reference sequence). V gave up 4 bases and J gave up 4 bases, with 10 bases separating them. The CDR3 spans 13 residues. This clonotype was recorded at least ten times. Antigen specificity is unknown. In TCRdb, the 5' RACE reads were re-called with MiXCR into one record per CDR3 protein. The table lists 250,000 to 350,000 distinct CDR3 sequences, roughly an eighth of them singletons. The sequence derives from a man aged 18 to 30 who had mild COVID-19 (a few samples of this study predate the infection). Cell type and time point are not known. The chain joins TRBV7-9 to TRBJ1-2, with D hard to call. Source material: PBMCs or a T cell subset sorted from them (not recorded which). Here the CDR3 reads CASSSSPFYGYTF. The CDR3 nucleotides are TGTGCCAGCAGCTCAAGTCCGTTCTATGGCTACACCTTC.